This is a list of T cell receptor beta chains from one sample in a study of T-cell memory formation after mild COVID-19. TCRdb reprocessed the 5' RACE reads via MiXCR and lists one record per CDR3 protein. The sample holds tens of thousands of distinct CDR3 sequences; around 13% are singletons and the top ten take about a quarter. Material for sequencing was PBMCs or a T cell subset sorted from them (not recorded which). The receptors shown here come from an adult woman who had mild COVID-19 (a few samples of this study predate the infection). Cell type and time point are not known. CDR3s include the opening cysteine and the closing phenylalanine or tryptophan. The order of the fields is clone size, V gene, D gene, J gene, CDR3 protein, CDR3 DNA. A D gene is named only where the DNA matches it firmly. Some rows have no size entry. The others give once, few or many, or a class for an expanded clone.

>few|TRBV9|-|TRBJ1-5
CASSVGADHNQPQHF
TGTGCCAGCAGCGTAGGGGCAGACCATAATCAGCCCCAGCATTTT
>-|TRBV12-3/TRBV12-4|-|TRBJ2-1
CASSPRMGNEQFF
TGTGCCAGCAGCCCCCGGATGGGGAATGAGCAGTTCTTC
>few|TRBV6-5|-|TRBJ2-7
CASSYSGGEQYF
TGTGCCAGCAGTTACTCGGGGGGCGAGCAGTACTTC
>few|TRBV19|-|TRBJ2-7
CASSIAQGLYEQYF
TGTGCCAGTAGTATAGCTCAGGGGCTCTACGAGCAGTACTTC
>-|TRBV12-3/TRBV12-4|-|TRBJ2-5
CASSFLRAQETQYF
TGTGCCAGCAGTTTCTTGAGAGCCCAAGAGACCCAGTACTTC
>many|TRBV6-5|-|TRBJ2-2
CASSYRRGELFF
TGTGCCAGCAGTTACAGGCGCGGGGAGCTGTTTTTT
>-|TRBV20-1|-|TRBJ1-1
CSACRWKEVTEAFF
TGCAGTGCTTGCAGGTGGAAGGAGGTCACTGAAGCTTTCTTT
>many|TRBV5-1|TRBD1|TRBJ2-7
CASSLTGALSYEQYF
TGCGCCAGCAGCCTCACAGGGGCTCTCTCCTACGAGCAGTACTTC
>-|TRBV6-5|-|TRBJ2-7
CASSTSVVDRRFEQYF
TGTGCCAGCAGTACCTCGGTTGTGGACAGACGTTTCGAGCAGTACTTC
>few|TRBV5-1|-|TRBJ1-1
CASSTSGTRGDTEAFF
TGCGCCAGCAGCACCTCAGGTACCCGTGGGGACACTGAAGCTTTCTTT
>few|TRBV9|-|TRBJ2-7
CASSVGGPGGEQYF
TGTGCCAGCAGCGTTGGGGGCCCTGGTGGCGAGCAGTACTTC
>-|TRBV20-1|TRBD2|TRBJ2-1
CSASKAGGPLVDEQFF
TGCAGTGCTAGCAAGGCGGGGGGGCCATTGGTAGATGAGCAGTTCTTC
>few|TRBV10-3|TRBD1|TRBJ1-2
CAISSTGTGGNGYTF
TGTGCCATCAGCAGTACTGGGACAGGGGGCAATGGCTACACCTTC
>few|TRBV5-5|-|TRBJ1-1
CASSQAMNTEAFF
TGTGCCAGCAGTCAGGCAATGAACACTGAAGCTTTCTTT
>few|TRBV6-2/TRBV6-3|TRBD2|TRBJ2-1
CASLPGLALNEQFF
TGTGCCAGCCTTCCGGGACTAGCGCTCAATGAGCAGTTCTTC
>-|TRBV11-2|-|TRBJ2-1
CASSPVGVNEQFF
TGTGCCAGCAGCCCTGTGGGGGTCAATGAGCAGTTCTTC
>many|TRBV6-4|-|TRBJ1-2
CASSDSAGKGGYGYTF
TGTGCCAGCAGTGACTCGGCGGGGAAAGGAGGGTATGGCTACACCTTC
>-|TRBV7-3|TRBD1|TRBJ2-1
CASSQPGQGLYNEQFF
TGTGCCAGCAGCCAGCCGGGACAGGGGCTTTACAATGAGCAGTTCTTC
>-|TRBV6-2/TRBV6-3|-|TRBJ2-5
CASSTGGYEETQYF
TGTGCCAGCAGTACGGGGGGCTACGAAGAGACCCAGTACTTC
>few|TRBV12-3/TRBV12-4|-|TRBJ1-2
CASSLEGYGYTF
TGTGCCAGCAGTTTAGAGGGATATGGCTACACCTTC
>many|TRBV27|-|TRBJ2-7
CASSPTAGSTYEQYF
TGTGCCAGCAGTCCCACCGCAGGGTCAACCTACGAGCAGTACTTC
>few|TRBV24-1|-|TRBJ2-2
CATRGDTGELFF
TGTGCCACCAGGGGAGACACCGGGGAGCTGTTTTTT
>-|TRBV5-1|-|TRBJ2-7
CASSLARGLSYEQYF
TGCGCCAGCAGCTTGGCCCGGGGCTTATCCTACGAGCAGTACTTC
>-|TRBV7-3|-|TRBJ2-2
CASSPGGGGLGELFF
TGTGCCAGCAGCCCCGGAGGTGGGGGACTGGGGGAGCTGTTTTTT
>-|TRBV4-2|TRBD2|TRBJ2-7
CASSQDHLAGDEQYF
TGTGCCAGCAGCCAAGATCACCTAGCGGGAGACGAGCAGTACTTC
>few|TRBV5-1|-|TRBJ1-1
CASSFYSGATEAFF
TGCGCCAGCAGCTTTTACTCAGGGGCCACTGAAGCTTTCTTT
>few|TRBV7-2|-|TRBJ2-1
CASSLPLFNEQFF
TGTGCCAGCAGCTTGCCTCTTTTCAATGAGCAGTTCTTC
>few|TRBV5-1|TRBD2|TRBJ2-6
CASSLYTSGRSGANVLTF
TGCGCCAGCAGCTTGTATACTAGCGGGAGGTCTGGGGCCAACGTCCTGACTTTC
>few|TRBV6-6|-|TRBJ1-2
CASSYSQPGPANYGYTF
TGTGCCAGCAGTTACTCGCAGCCAGGCCCTGCTAACTATGGCTACACCTTC
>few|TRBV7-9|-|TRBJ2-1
CASSFSDDNEQFF
TGTGCCAGCAGCTTTTCCGACGACAATGAGCAGTTCTTC
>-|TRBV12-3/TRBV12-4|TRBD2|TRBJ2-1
CASSVGLVYNEQFF
TGTGCCAGCAGCGTGGGACTAGTGTACAATGAGCAGTTCTTC
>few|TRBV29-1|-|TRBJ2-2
CSVQGQAGELFF
TGCAGCGTTCAAGGGCAGGCCGGGGAGCTGTTTTTT
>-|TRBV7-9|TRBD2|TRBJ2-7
CASTLPSQRGPYEQYF
TGTGCCAGCACCCTCCCCTCACAGCGGGGCCCCTACGAGCAGTACTTC
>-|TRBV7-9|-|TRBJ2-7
CASSHPVGASSSYEQYF
TGTGCCAGCAGCCATCCCGTGGGAGCCTCGAGTTCGTACGAGCAGTACTTC
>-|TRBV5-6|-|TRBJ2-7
CASSDGGRREQYF
TGTGCCAGCAGCGACGGGGGCCGCCGTGAGCAGTACTTC
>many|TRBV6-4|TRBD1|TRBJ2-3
CASSDSIPGQGSDTQYF
TGTGCCAGCAGTGACTCGATTCCGGGACAGGGGTCAGATACGCAGTATTTT
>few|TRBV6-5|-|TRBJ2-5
CASSPGPFQETQYF
TGTGCCAGCAGTCCGGGACCCTTCCAAGAGACCCAGTACTTC
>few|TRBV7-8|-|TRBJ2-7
CASSISVEGHEQYF
TGTGCCAGCAGCATTAGCGTCGAAGGCCACGAGCAGTACTTC
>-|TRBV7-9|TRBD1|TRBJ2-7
CASSLEPGQGIYEQYF
TGTGCCAGCAGCTTAGAGCCGGGACAGGGAATCTACGAGCAGTACTTC
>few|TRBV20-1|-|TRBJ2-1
CSARDRGQSSYNEQFF
TGCAGTGCTAGAGACCGAGGACAGAGCTCCTACAATGAGCAGTTCTTC
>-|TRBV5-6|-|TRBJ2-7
CASSHWTALEGEQYF
TGTGCCAGCAGCCATTGGACAGCCCTTGAGGGAGAGCAGTACTTC
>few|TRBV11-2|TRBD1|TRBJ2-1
CASSPWDSYNEQFF
TGTGCCAGCAGCCCCTGGGACAGCTACAATGAGCAGTTCTTC
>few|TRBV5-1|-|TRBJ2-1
CASGAWGGTYYNEQFF
TGCGCCAGCGGAGCTTGGGGCGGGACCTACTACAATGAGCAGTTCTTC
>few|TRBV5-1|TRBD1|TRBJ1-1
CASSSTGATEAFF
TGCGCCAGCAGCTCTACAGGGGCCACTGAAGCTTTCTTT